These T cell receptor beta chains were read from a single sample in a study of cytomegalovirus exposure and HLA in healthy donors. Generated by immunoSEQ multiplex PCR, the TCRdb table keeps only in-frame clones and is missing some. The sample includes approximately 220,000 clones, roughly 88% of them seen just once. Sequencing used PBMCs. The source of these receptors is a boy aged 2-9 years in good health and CMV-seronegative. Both conserved end residues are part of each CDR3. D genes are given only for firm matches. The size of a clone is reported for some rows only, either as once, few or many, or as a class for expanded clones.

v_gene: TRBV30; abundance: -; d_gene: TRBD2; j_gene: TRBJ2-7; CDR3nt: TGTGCCTGGAGCACCTACTTCGGGACTAGCGGCGTAAGCTCCTACGAGCAGTACTTC; CDR3aa: CAWSTYFGTSGVSSYEQYF
v_gene: TRBV15; abundance: -; d_gene: -; j_gene: TRBJ1-1; CDR3nt: TGTGCCACCAGCAGGACTGGGGGCAGGATGAACACTGAAGCTTTCTTT; CDR3aa: CATSRTGGRMNTEAFF
v_gene: TRBV30; abundance: -; d_gene: -; j_gene: TRBJ1-6; CDR3nt: TGTGCCTGGAGTGTTTCAGGGGATTCACCCCTCCACTTT; CDR3aa: CAWSVSGDSPLHF
v_gene: TRBV30; abundance: -; d_gene: TRBD1; j_gene: TRBJ1-2; CDR3nt: TGTGCCTGGAGTGGACAGGGAGCTAACTATGGCTACACCTTC; CDR3aa: CAWSGQGANYGYTF
v_gene: TRBV6-4; abundance: -; d_gene: TRBD1; j_gene: TRBJ2-1; CDR3nt: TGTGCCAGCAGCCGAGACAGGGGCAATGAGCAGTTCTTC; CDR3aa: CASSRDRGNEQFF
v_gene: TRBV7-8; abundance: once; d_gene: -; j_gene: TRBJ1-5; CDR3nt: TGTGCCAGCAGCCCCGACAGAAGCAATCAGCCCCAGCATTTT; CDR3aa: CASSPDRSNQPQHF
v_gene: TRBV11-2; abundance: -; d_gene: TRBD2; j_gene: TRBJ2-1; CDR3nt: TGTGCCAGCAGCCCAGCGGGGAGACACAATGAGCAGTTCTTC; CDR3aa: CASSPAGRHNEQFF
v_gene: TRBV6-6; abundance: few; d_gene: -; j_gene: TRBJ2-1; CDR3nt: TGTGCCAGCAGCACCGGGACTGGCTTGTTCTTC; CDR3aa: CASSTGTGLFF
v_gene: TRBV4-2; abundance: -; d_gene: TRBD2; j_gene: TRBJ2-5; CDR3nt: TGTGCCAGCAGCCAAGAAGGACAGCGGGGGGGCCAAGAGACCCAGTACTTC; CDR3aa: CASSQEGQRGGQETQYF
v_gene: TRBV7-9; abundance: once; d_gene: -; j_gene: TRBJ1-1; CDR3nt: TGTGCCAGCAGCTTAGATATGAACACTGAAGCTTTCTTT; CDR3aa: CASSLDMNTEAFF
v_gene: TRBV5-1; abundance: -; d_gene: TRBD1; j_gene: TRBJ2-5; CDR3nt: TGCGCCAGCAGCTTTGGAGACAGGGGGCGAGAGACCCAGTACTTC; CDR3aa: CASSFGDRGRETQYF
v_gene: TRBV11-2; abundance: -; d_gene: TRBD2; j_gene: TRBJ2-6; CDR3nt: TGTGCCACCAGTGCCAAACTAGCGGGAGGCCGCTCTGGGGCCAACGTCCTGACTTTC; CDR3aa: CATSAKLAGGRSGANVLTF
v_gene: TRBV6-1; abundance: -; d_gene: TRBD1; j_gene: TRBJ1-1; CDR3nt: TGTGCCAGCAGTGACCCCTTTACAGGGGCTGAAGCTTTCTTT; CDR3aa: CASSDPFTGAEAFF
v_gene: TRBV19; abundance: -; d_gene: -; j_gene: TRBJ2-7; CDR3nt: TGTGCCAGTAGTCCGAGCTCCTACGAGCAGTACTTC; CDR3aa: CASSPSSYEQYF
v_gene: TRBV7-7; abundance: -; d_gene: TRBD2; j_gene: TRBJ2-7; CDR3nt: TGTGCTAGCAGCTCGCTAGCGGGAGGCGAGCAGTACTTC; CDR3aa: CASSSLAGGEQYF
v_gene: TRBV12-2; abundance: once; d_gene: -; j_gene: TRBJ2-1; CDR3nt: TGTGCAAGTCGCTTGAAAGCGGGAGAAGGATACAATGAGCAGTTCTTC; CDR3aa: CASRLKAGEGYNEQFF
v_gene: TRBV30; abundance: -; d_gene: -; j_gene: TRBJ2-7; CDR3nt: TGTGCCTGGAGCGAGGGTGTAATTGGATCCGGGGTTCGCGAGCAGTACTTC; CDR3aa: CAWSEGVIGSGVREQYF
v_gene: TRBV29-1; abundance: -; d_gene: TRBD1; j_gene: TRBJ2-7; CDR3nt: TGCAGCGTTGCACGAGGGACAGGGCTCCACGAGCAGTACTTC; CDR3aa: CSVARGTGLHEQYF
v_gene: TRBV28; abundance: -; d_gene: TRBD1; j_gene: TRBJ2-2; CDR3nt: TGTGCCAGCAGTTTCGGACAGGGTTACACCGGGGAGCTGTTTTTT; CDR3aa: CASSFGQGYTGELFF
v_gene: TRBV5-1; abundance: -; d_gene: TRBD2; j_gene: TRBJ2-1; CDR3nt: TGCGCCAGCAGTCGACAAGGACTAGCGGGAGGTTCCTACAATGAGCAGTTCTTC; CDR3aa: CASSRQGLAGGSYNEQFF
v_gene: TRBV7-8; abundance: -; d_gene: -; j_gene: TRBJ1-6; CDR3nt: TGTGCCAGCAGCCAACGCCGGAGGGAGGTCTCACCCCTCCACTTT; CDR3aa: CASSQRRREVSPLHF
v_gene: TRBV21-1; abundance: -; d_gene: -; j_gene: TRBJ2-1; CDR3nt: TGTGCCAGCAGCAAAGTTGCTGGACTCATCTCCAATGAGCAGTTCTTC; CDR3aa: CASSKVAGLISNEQFF
v_gene: TRBV9; abundance: -; d_gene: -; j_gene: TRBJ1-3; CDR3nt: TGTGCCAGCGTCGGAGAGGACAGTATCTCCTCTGGAAACACCATATATTTT; CDR3aa: CASVGEDSISSGNTIYF
v_gene: TRBV10-3; abundance: once; d_gene: -; j_gene: TRBJ1-1; CDR3nt: TGTGCCATCAGTGATGGGGGAGGGGGCACTGAAGCTTTCTTT; CDR3aa: CAISDGGGGTEAFF
v_gene: TRBV4-1; abundance: -; d_gene: TRBD1; j_gene: TRBJ2-7; CDR3nt: TGCGCCAGCAGCCACCTACTTCCGGGACAGATCTCCTACGAGCAGTACTTC; CDR3aa: CASSHLLPGQISYEQYF
v_gene: TRBV6-1; abundance: -; d_gene: -; j_gene: TRBJ1-2; CDR3nt: TGTGCCAGCAGTGAAGCGCTTACCGGTTGGTCTGGCTACACCTTC; CDR3aa: CASSEALTGWSGYTF
v_gene: TRBV11-2; abundance: -; d_gene: TRBD1; j_gene: TRBJ1-1; CDR3nt: TGTGCCAGCAGCTTAGGGACAGGGGTGGCCACTGAAGCTTTCTTT; CDR3aa: CASSLGTGVATEAFF